This T cell receptor (beta chain) is from a study of blood T cell repertoires in COVID-19. Across the whole study: In each case, the material was cDNA or gDNA derived from T cells, B-cell-depleted T cells, or PBMCs.

The CDR3 covers 15 residues. The germline CDR1 and CDR2 sequences are SGHVS and FNYEAQ. The V segment lost 8 bases and the J segment 3 bases; nucleotides outside the gene matches: 9. The authors' processing: Estimation of nucleated cell counts was performed using reference gene primer amplification. TCRdb keeps only in-frame clones here, not all; method: immunoSEQ multiplex PCR. The V and J calls and the clone size are those of that table, but D and trimming were determined from the DNA. The sample consists of roughly 210,000 clones, approximately 81% of them appearing once. A Seattle source enrolled patients during active infection and followed them longitudinally.

Sequenced: peripheral blood. This chain uses TRBV7-6 with TRBJ2-3, with TRBD1 matching over 9 bases. The sequence derives from a woman of 80 years or more with COVID-19, enrolled during active disease. The CDR3 nucleotides read TGTGCCAGCGCTCAACAGGGGGCTAGGACAGATACGCAGTATTTT. It translates to CASAQQGARTDTQYF.